This T cell receptor beta chain comes out of a study of human T cells and chemical hapten exposure. MiXCR, applied by TCRdb to the RACE reads, yields one record per CDR3 protein. The sample consists of 50,000 to 65,000 distinct CDR3 sequences, approximately 8.8% of them appearing once. The time point was: pre-sensitization, week 0. Described treatment: therapeutic diphenylcyclopropenone sensitization with weekly scalp DPC. V lost 7 bases and J 3 bases, leaving 9 bases between the germline ends. Looked up from germline, CDR1 is MDHEN and CDR2 is SYDVKM. There are 12 residues in the CDR3. The material sequenced was whole blood, taken in connection with sensitization to the hapten diphenylcyclopropenone (DPC). The source of this sequence is a woman in her thirties or forties with alopecia areata. Some clones in this sample may be carry-over from other donors' samples. This sequence joins TRBV28 and TRBJ1-1; tentative D call: TRBD1 (5 bases). This CDR3 is CASMGQYTEAFF. In nucleotides, the CDR3 is TGTGCCAGCATGGGGCAGTACACTGAAGCTTTCTTT.